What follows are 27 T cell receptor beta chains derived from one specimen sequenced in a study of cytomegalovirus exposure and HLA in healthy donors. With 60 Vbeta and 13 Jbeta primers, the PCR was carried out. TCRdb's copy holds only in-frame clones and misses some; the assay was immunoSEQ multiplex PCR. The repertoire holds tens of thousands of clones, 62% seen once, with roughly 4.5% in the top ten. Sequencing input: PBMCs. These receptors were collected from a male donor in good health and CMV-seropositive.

The CDR3 nucleotides read TGTGCCAGTAGTCTCGGGACAGCGATCTCTGGAAACACCATATATTTT. As protein: CASSLGTAISGNTIYF. This chain uses TRBV19 with TRBJ1-3, with 7 nucleotides matching TRBD1. V trimming: 5 bases; J trimming: 0 bases; junction bases outside the gene matches: 7. The CDR3 runs to 16 residues. CDR1 LNHDA and CDR2 SQIVND come from the germline V gene (reference sequence).

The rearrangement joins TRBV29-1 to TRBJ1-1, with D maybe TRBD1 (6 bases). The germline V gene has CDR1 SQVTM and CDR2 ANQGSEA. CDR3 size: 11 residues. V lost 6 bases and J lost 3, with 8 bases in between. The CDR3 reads CSVEGDTEAFF. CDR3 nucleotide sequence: TGCAGCGTCGAGGGGGACACTGAAGCTTTCTTT.

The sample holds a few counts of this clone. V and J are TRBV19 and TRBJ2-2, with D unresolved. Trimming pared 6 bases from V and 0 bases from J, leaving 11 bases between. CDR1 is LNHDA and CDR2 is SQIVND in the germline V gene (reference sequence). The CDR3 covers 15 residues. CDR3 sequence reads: CASSQQSPNTGELFF. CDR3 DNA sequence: TGTGCCAGTAGCCAACAGAGTCCGAACACCGGGGAGCTGTTTTTT. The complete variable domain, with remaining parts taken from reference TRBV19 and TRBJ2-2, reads DGGITQSPKYLFRKEGQNVTLSCEQNLNHDAMYWYRQDPGQGLRLIYYSQIVNDFQKGDIAEGYSVSREKKESFPLTVTSAQKNPTAFYLCASSQQSPNTGELFFGEGSRLTVL.

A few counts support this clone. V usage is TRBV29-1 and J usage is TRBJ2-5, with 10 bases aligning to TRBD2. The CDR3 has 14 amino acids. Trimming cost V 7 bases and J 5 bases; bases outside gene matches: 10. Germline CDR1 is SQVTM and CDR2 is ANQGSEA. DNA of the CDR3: TGCAGCGCTGCAGCGGGAGGGACTGAGGAGACCCAGTACTTC. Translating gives CSAAAGGTEETQYF.

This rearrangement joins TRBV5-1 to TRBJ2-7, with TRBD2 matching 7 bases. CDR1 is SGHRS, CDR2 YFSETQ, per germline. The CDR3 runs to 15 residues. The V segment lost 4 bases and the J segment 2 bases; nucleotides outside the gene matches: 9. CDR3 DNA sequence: TGCGCCAGCAGCCCTGGCGGGACTACCCCCTACGAGCAGTACTTC. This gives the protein CASSPGGTTPYEQYF.

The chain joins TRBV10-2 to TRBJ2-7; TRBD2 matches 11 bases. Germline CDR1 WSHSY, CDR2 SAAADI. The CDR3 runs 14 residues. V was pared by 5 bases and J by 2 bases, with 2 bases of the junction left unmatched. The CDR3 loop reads CASSSSGRAYEQYF. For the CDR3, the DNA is TGCGCCAGCAGTAGTAGCGGGAGGGCCTACGAGCAGTACTTC.

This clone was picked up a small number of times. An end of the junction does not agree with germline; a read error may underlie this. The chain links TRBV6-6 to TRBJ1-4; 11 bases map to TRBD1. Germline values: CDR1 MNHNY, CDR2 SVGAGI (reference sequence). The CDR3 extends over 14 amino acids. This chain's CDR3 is CASSEDRGRAGGIF. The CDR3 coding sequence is TGTGCCAGCAGCGAGGACAGGGGGCGAGCGGGGGGGATTTTT.

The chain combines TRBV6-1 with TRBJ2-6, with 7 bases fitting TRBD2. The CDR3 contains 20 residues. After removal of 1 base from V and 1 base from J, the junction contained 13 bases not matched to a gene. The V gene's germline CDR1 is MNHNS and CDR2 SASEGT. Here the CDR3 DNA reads TGTGCCAGCAGTGAAGTTTGGTTGTTGGGGGGAGGGTCTGGGGCCAACGTCCTGACTTTC. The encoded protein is CASSEVWLLGGGSGANVLTF.

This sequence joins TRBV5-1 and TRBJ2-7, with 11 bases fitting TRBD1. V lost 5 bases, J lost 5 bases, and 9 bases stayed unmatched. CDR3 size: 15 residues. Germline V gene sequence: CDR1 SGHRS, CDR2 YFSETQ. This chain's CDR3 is CASSPGTGGFHEQYF. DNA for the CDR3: TGCGCCAGCAGTCCCGGGACAGGGGGATTTCACGAGCAGTACTTC.

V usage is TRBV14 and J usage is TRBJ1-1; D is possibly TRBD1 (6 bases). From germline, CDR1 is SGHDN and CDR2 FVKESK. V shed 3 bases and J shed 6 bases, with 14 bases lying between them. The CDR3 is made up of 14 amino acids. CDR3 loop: CASSHYTGYPEAFF. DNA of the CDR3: TGTGCCAGCAGCCACTATACAGGGTACCCTGAAGCTTTCTTT. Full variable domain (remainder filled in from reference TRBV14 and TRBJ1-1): EAGVTQFPSHSVIEKGQTVTLRCDPISGHDNLYWYRRVMGKEIKFLLHFVKESKQDESGMPNNRFLAERTGGTYSTLKVQPAELEDSGVYFCASSHYTGYPEAFFGQGTRLTVV.

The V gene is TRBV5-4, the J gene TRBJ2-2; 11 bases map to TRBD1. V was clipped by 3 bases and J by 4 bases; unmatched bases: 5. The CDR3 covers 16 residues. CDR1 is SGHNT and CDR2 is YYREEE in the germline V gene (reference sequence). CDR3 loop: CASSSGTGGITGELFF. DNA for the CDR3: TGTGCCAGCAGCTCCGGGACAGGGGGTATCACCGGGGAGCTGTTTTTT. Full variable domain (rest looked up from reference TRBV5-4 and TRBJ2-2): ETGVTQSPTHLIKTRGQQVTLRCSSQSGHNTVSWYQQALGQGPQFIFQYYREEENGRGNFPPRFSGLQFPNYSSELNVNALELDDSALYLCASSSGTGGITGELFFGEGSRLTVL.

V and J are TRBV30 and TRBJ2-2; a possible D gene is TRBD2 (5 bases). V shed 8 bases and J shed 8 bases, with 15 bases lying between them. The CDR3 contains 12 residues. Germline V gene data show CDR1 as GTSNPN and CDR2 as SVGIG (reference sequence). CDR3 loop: CARRASWGELFF. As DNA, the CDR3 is TGTGCCCGCCGAGCTAGCTGGGGGGAGCTGTTTTTT.

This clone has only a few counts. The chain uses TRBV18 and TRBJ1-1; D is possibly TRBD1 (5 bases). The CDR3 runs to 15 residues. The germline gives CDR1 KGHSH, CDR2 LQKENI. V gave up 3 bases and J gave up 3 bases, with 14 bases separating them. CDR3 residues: CASSPVLGGDTEAFF. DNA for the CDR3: TGTGCCAGCTCACCGGTCTTAGGAGGGGACACTGAAGCTTTCTTT.

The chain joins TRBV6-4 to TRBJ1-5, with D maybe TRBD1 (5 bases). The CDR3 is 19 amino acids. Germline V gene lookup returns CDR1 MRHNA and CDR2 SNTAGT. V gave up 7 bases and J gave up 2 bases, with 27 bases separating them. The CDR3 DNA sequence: TGTGCCAGCATTGAGAATCAGGGTATCGTATATAGTTGCAATCAGCCCCAGCATTTT. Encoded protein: CASIENQGIVYSCNQPQHF.

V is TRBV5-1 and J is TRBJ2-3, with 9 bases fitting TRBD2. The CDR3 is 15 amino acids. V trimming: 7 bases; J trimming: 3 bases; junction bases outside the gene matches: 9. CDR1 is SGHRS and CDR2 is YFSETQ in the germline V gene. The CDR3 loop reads CASSVSGSGTDTQYF. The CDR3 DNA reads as TGCGCCAGCTCGGTTAGCGGGAGCGGGACAGATACGCAGTATTTT.

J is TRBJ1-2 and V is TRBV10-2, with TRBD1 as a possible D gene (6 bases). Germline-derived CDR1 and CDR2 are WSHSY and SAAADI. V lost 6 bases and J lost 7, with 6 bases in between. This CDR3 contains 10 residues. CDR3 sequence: CASRDSGYTF. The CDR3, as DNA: TGCGCCAGCAGGGACAGTGGCTACACCTTC.

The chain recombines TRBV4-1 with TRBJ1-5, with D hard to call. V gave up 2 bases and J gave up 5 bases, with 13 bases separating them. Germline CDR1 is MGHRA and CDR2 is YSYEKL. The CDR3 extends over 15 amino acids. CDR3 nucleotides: TGCGCCAGCAGCCAAATCGGTCCAAACTATCAGCCCCAGCATTTT. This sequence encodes CASSQIGPNYQPQHF.

CDR3 bases: TGTGCCAGCAGCTCCTGGACAGGCCGTAACTATGGCTACACCTTC. Translated: CASSSWTGRNYGYTF. This chain links TRBV5-6 with TRBJ1-2, with 7 positions matching TRBD1. CDR3 length equals 15 residues. Germline V gives CDR1 SGHDT, CDR2 YYEEEE. The V gene end was trimmed by 3 bases and the J gene end by 1 base; junction bases not matched to a gene: 6.

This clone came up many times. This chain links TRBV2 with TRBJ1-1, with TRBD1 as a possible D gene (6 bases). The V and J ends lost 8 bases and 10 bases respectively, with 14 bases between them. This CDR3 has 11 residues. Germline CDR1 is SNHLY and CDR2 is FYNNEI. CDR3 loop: CASLAGTRAFF. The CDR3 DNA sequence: TGTGCCAGCCTGGCTGGGACACGAGCTTTCTTT.

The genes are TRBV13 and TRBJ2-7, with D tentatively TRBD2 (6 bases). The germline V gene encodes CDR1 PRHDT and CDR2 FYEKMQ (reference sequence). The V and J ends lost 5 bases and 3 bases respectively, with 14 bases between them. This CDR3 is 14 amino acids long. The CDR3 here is CASSPDWRGYEQYF. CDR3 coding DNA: TGTGCCAGCAGCCCCGATTGGCGGGGCTACGAGCAGTACTTC. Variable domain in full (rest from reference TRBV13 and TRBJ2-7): AAGVIQSPRHLIKEKRETATLKCYPIPRHDTVYWYQQGPGQDPQFLISFYEKMQSDKGSIPDRFSAQQFSDYHSELNMSSLELGDSALYFCASSPDWRGYEQYFGPGTRLTVT.

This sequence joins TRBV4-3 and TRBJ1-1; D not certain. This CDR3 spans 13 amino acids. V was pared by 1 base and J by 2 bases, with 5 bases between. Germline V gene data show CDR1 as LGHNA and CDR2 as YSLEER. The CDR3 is CASSQVRNTEAFF. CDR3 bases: TGCGCCAGCAGCCAAGTGCGTAACACTGAAGCTTTCTTT.

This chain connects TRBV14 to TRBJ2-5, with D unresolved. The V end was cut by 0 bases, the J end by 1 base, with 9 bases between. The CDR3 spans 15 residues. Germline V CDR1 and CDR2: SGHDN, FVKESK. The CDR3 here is CASSQDSNFQETQYF. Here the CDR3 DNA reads TGTGCCAGCAGCCAAGATTCCAACTTCCAAGAGACCCAGTACTTC. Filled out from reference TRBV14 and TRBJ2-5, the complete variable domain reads EAGVTQFPSHSVIEKGQTVTLRCDPISGHDNLYWYRRVMGKEIKFLLHFVKESKQDESGMPNNRFLAERTGGTYSTLKVQPAELEDSGVYFCASSQDSNFQETQYFGPGTRLLVL.

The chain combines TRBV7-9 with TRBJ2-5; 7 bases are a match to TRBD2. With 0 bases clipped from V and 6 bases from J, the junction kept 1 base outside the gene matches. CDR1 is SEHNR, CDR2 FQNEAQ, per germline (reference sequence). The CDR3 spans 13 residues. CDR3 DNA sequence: TGTGCCAGCAGCTTAGCGGGGGGGAAGACCCAGTACTTC. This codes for CASSLAGGKTQYF.

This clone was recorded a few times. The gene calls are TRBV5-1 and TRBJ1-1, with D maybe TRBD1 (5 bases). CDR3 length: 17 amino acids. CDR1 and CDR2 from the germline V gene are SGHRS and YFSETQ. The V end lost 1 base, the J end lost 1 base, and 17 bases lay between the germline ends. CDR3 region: CASSLRPGGVGNTEAFF. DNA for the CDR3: TGCGCCAGCAGCTTGCGGCCTGGAGGGGTGGGGAACACTGAAGCTTTCTTT.

CDR3: CAWRPTGPSKAFF. The DNA for the CDR3 is TGTGCCTGGAGACCCACAGGACCGTCGAAAGCTTTCTTT. The chain links TRBV30 to TRBJ1-1; TRBD1 might be the D (5 bases). V shed 3 bases and J shed 9 bases, with 17 bases lying between them. Germline CDR1 and CDR2: GTSNPN and SVGIG (reference sequence). The CDR3 covers 13 residues. Complete variable domain (other parts from reference TRBV30 and TRBJ1-1): SQTIHQWPATLVQPVGSPLSLECTVEGTSNPNLYWYRQAAGRGLQLLFYSVGIGQISSEVPQNLSASRPQDRQFILSSKKLLLSDSGFYLCAWRPTGPSKAFFGQGTRLTVV.

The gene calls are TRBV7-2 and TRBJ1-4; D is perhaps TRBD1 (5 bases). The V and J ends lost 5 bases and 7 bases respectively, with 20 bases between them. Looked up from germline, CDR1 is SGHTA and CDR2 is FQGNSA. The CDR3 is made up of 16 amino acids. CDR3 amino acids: CASSRGGGGAGEKLFF. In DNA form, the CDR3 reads TGTGCCAGCAGCCGTGGGGGGGGTGGGGCCGGTGAAAAACTGTTTTTT.

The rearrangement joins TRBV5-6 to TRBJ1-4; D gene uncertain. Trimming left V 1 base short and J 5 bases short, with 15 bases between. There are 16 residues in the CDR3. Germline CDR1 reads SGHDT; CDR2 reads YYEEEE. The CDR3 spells CASSLPRFGTNEKLFF. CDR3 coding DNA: TGTGCCAGCAGCTTGCCGCGGTTTGGAACCAATGAAAAACTGTTTTTT.